Here is one T cell receptor beta chain with its context. Per the original methods: Quantification of nucleated cells was approximated via reference gene primer amplification. Measured with immunoSEQ multiplex PCR; TCRdb has only the in-frame clones, and not every one. The DNA gave D and trimming, while V, J and clone size come from that table. The table has around 64,000 clones, around 84% seen once. This sample is part of a study of blood T cell repertoires in COVID-19. Background on the study: Researchers got acute and convalescent COVID-19 samples from the United States, Italy and Spain. T cells, B-cell-depleted T cells, or PBMCs supplied cDNA or gDNA.

The ends were cut back, 4 bases at V and 5 bases at J, with 18 bases in the middle. The CDR3 covers 16 residues. CDR1 and CDR2 (germline): MGHRA, YSYEKL. The J gene is TRBJ1-5, the V gene TRBV4-1, with D hard to call. The origin of this receptor is a man aged 45 to 65 with active COVID-19. The material sequenced was peripheral blood. CDR3 in DNA: TGCGCCAGCAGCCGCTACCCAGGATTGCGGGATCAGCCCCAGCATTTT. Amino acid sequence: CASSRYPGLRDQPQHF.